This section outlines one T cell receptor (beta chain) sequence together with its context. It was with 60 Vbeta and 13 Jbeta primers that the PCR ran. Repertoires were generated with immunoSEQ multiplex PCR, while TCRdb's copy carries only in-frame clones and drops some. Found here are some 160,000 clones, 65% to 90% of them singletons; the top ten hold approximately 2.1%. The record originates from a study of cytomegalovirus exposure and HLA in healthy donors. CDR1 and CDR2 (germline): SEHNR, FQNEAQ (reference sequence). CDR3 size: 14 residues. The V end lost 0 bases, the J end lost 8 bases, and 13 bases lay between the germline ends. As for the donors, each was a healthy bone marrow donor.

The TCR originated in a male donor in good health and CMV-seronegative. The rearrangement uses TRBV7-9 and TRBJ1-2; D gene ambiguous. Sequencing used PBMCs. As DNA, the CDR3 is TGTGCCAGCAGCTTAGCTGGGCCCAATCAGGGCTACACCTTC. Residues: CASSLAGPNQGYTF.